Sequencing of this T cell receptor beta chain was carried out in a study of T cell changes during pregnancy in multiple sclerosis. The repertoire was sequenced with immunoSEQ multiplex PCR; TCRdb's copy has only in-frame clones and lacks some. The sample yields tens of thousands of clones, approximately 92% seen once. After removal of 4 bases from V and 0 bases from J, the junction contained 13 bases not matched to a gene. The CDR3 extends over 19 amino acids. Per the germline V gene, CDR1 is SNHLY and CDR2 is FYNNEI. J is TRBJ1-5 and V is TRBV2, with 9 bases that match TRBD1. This TCR was recovered from a female donor in good health, enrolled as a control in a pregnancy study. The specimen comprised CD4+ T cells from peripheral blood mononuclear cells, sampled in the second trimester of pregnancy. Here the CDR3 reads CASSALPGQGTDSNQPQHF. CDR3 nucleotide sequence: TGTGCCAGCAGTGCACTACCGGGACAGGGAACGGATAGCAATCAGCCCCAGCATTTT. Combining the CDR3 with reference TRBV2 and TRBJ1-5 gives the whole variable domain EPEVTQTPSHQVTQMGQEVILRCVPISNHLYFYWYRQILGQKVEFLVSFYNNEISEKSEIFDDQFSVERPDGSNFTLKIRSTKLEDSAMYFCASSALPGQGTDSNQPQHFGDGTRLSIL.